The rows below give T cell receptor beta chains drawn from one sample of a study of T cell responses to AZD1222 COVID-19 vaccine. Here immunoSEQ multiplex PCR was the method, and the copy in TCRdb shows in-frame clones only, minus some. This table has over 120,000 clones, 92% appearing once. This material consisted of peripheral blood, taken 28 days after the second AZD1222 dose. These receptors were obtained from an adult who received the AZD1222 COVID-19 vaccine. Both conserved end residues are part of each CDR3. D genes are given only for firm matches. Expanded clones get a size class; other rows say once, few or many, or leave the size out.

J,V,size,D,DNA,CDR3
TRBJ1-4,TRBV2,.,TRBD1,TGTGCCAGCAGTGAGAGGGGGCGAACTAATGAAAAACTGTTTTTT,CASSERGRTNEKLFF
TRBJ1-5,TRBV19,once,.,TGTGCCAGTAGTAAGGGCAGGGAAGATCAGCCCCAGCATTTT,CASSKGREDQPQHF
TRBJ2-7,TRBV10-3,once,TRBD1,TGTGCCATCAGCGACAGGGGAAGCTCCTACGAGCAGTACTTC,CAISDRGSSYEQYF
TRBJ1-6,TRBV5-1,.,.,TGCGCCAGCAGCTTGCCAGGAGAGAGCTCCTATAATTCACCCCTCCACTTT,CASSLPGESSYNSPLHF
TRBJ2-1,TRBV19,.,TRBD2,TGTGCCAGCCGGGGACTAGCTGCGAATGAGCAGTTCTTC,CASRGLAANEQFF
TRBJ2-1,TRBV6-5,.,.,TGTGCCAGCAGTCCCCAACTTTGGGGTGACAATGAGCAGTTCTTC,CASSPQLWGDNEQFF
TRBJ1-6,TRBV9,.,.,TGTGCCAGCAGCGTAAGACTTAATTCACCCCTCCACTTT,CASSVRLNSPLHF
TRBJ1-5,TRBV24-1,.,TRBD1,TGTGCCACCAGTGATCCCAGACAGGGGAGCGGGCAGCCCCAGCATTTT,CATSDPRQGSGQPQHF
TRBJ2-2,TRBV2,.,TRBD1,TGTGCCAGCAGTGAACGAAGGGGGCGTTGGGAGCTGTTTTTT,CASSERRGRWELFF
TRBJ2-1,TRBV11-3,.,.,TGTGCCAGCAGCTTAGGGGACACGGGTGGGGGGAATGAGCAGTTCTTC,CASSLGDTGGGNEQFF
TRBJ1-2,TRBV7-9,.,.,TGTGCCAGCAGCTTCGGGATGGCGGAGTCGAGCTACACCTTC,CASSFGMAESSYTF
TRBJ1-2,TRBV24-1,.,.,TGTGCCACCAGTGATTTGCGGCGGGGCTACACCTTC,CATSDLRRGYTF
TRBJ2-3,TRBV7-2,.,TRBD2,TGTGCCAGCAGCCTCGACCCCACTAGCGAAGATACGCAGTATTTT,CASSLDPTSEDTQYF
TRBJ2-1,TRBV19,.,TRBD1,TGTGCCAGTAGTATAGCACAGGGGACAGCATACAATGAGCAGTTCTTC,CASSIAQGTAYNEQFF
TRBJ1-2,TRBV10-3,.,.,TGTGCCACGCTGGACAGATTACGTAACTATGGCTACACCTTC,CATLDRLRNYGYTF
TRBJ2-2,TRBV7-6,.,TRBD2,TGTGCCAGCAGCTTCTCGACTAGCGGGAGCACCGGGGAGCTGTTTTTT,CASSFSTSGSTGELFF
TRBJ2-1,TRBV2,.,.,TGTGCCAGCAGGAACAGGGTAGGCTACAATGAGCAGTTCTTC,CASRNRVGYNEQFF
TRBJ2-2,TRBV7-3,.,.,TGTGCCAGCAGCTCGCCGGCCCTTGTGGGCGGGGAGCTGTTTTTT,CASSSPALVGGELFF
TRBJ1-2,TRBV28,once,TRBD1,TGTGCCAGCCTATCCGTGGACAGGGGGGTTAGGGGCTACACCTTC,CASLSVDRGVRGYTF
TRBJ1-2,TRBV29-1,.,TRBD1,TGCAGCGTTGGGGACAGGGTCTATGGCTACACCTTC,CSVGDRVYGYTF
TRBJ1-1,TRBV19,.,.,TGTGCCAGTAGTCTCCCCGGGACGGGAATCACTGAAGCTTTCTTT,CASSLPGTGITEAFF
TRBJ2-5,TRBV15,.,.,TGTGCCACCAGCAGAGTGGTCGAGGGGGAGACCCAGTACTTC,CATSRVVEGETQYF
TRBJ2-3,TRBV7-2,.,.,TGTGCCAGCAGCTTAGGCGGAGCGCTGGATACGCAGTATTTT,CASSLGGALDTQYF
TRBJ2-1,TRBV28,.,TRBD1,TGTGCCAGCAACTCTTTCAGACAGGGCGACAATGAGCAGTTCTTC,CASNSFRQGDNEQFF
TRBJ1-1,TRBV15,.,TRBD1,TGTGCCACCAGCAGGCCCCGGGACAGGGAATGGGAGACTGAAGCTTTCTTT,CATSRPRDREWETEAFF
TRBJ2-3,TRBV7-9,.,.,TGTGCCAGCACCACCCCTTGGGGGAGCACAGATACGCAGTATTTT,CASTTPWGSTDTQYF
TRBJ1-1,TRBV9,.,.,TGTGCCAGCAGCGTAGGTGGTAGGGGGACTGAAGCTTTCTTT,CASSVGGRGTEAFF
TRBJ2-1,TRBV5-8,.,TRBD2,TGTGCCAGCAGTCGTCGACTAGCGGGAGGCCCTGAGCAGTTCTTC,CASSRRLAGGPEQFF
TRBJ2-2,TRBV19,.,.,TGTGCCAGTAGTATAGCCGGGTCGAACACCGGGGAGCTGTTTTTT,CASSIAGSNTGELFF
TRBJ1-4,TRBV30,.,TRBD1,TGTGCCTGGGGGGGACAGGGCGCAACTAATGAAAAACTGTTTTTT,CAWGGQGATNEKLFF
TRBJ2-7,TRBV10-3,.,TRBD2,TGTGCCATCAGTGATAGACTAGCTCTCGAGCAGTACTTC,CAISDRLALEQYF
TRBJ1-2,TRBV30,.,TRBD1,TGTGCCTGGGGCGACAGGGGCTATGGCTACACCTTC,CAWGDRGYGYTF
TRBJ1-2,TRBV7-2,.,TRBD1,TGTGCCAGCAGCCTTGGACAGGGGCTGGACTATGGCTACACCTTC,CASSLGQGLDYGYTF
TRBJ2-3,TRBV5-4,.,.,TGTGCCAGCAGCCCACCCGGGACCAACCCTAGCACAGATACGCAGTATTTT,CASSPPGTNPSTDTQYF
TRBJ2-1,TRBV20-1,.,.,TGCAGTGCCATAGACTATGAGCAGTTCTTC,CSAIDYEQFF
TRBJ2-7,TRBV5-1,once,.,TGCGCCAGCGGTGCCAATGAGCTTTCCTACGAGCAGTACTTC,CASGANELSYEQYF
TRBJ1-6,TRBV29-1,.,TRBD1,TGCAGCGTGGGACAGTCTTCACCCCTCCACTTT,CSVGQSSPLHF
TRBJ2-1,TRBV19,.,.,TGTGCCAGTAGTATAGCGGGACCTACCTACAATGAGCAGTTCTTC,CASSIAGPTYNEQFF
TRBJ2-2,TRBV3-1/TRBV3-2,.,.,TGTGCCAGCAGCCGAGGCCCCGGGGAGCTGTTTTTT,CASSRGPGELFF
TRBJ2-2,TRBV28,.,.,TGTGCCAGCAGTTTAGGAGGCCTGGACGCCGGGGAGCTGTTTTTT,CASSLGGLDAGELFF
TRBJ1-2,TRBV5-1,.,TRBD1,TGCGCCAGCAGCTTGGAATCGACAGGGAGCTACACCTTC,CASSLESTGSYTF
TRBJ1-2,TRBV11-2,.,.,TGTGCCAGCAGCTTAGGGGGAGGGTTCGGAGGCTACACCTTC,CASSLGGGFGGYTF
TRBJ2-7,TRBV19,.,.,TGTGCCAGTAGTAGACAGTTGAGCTCCTACGAGCAGTACTTC,CASSRQLSSYEQYF
TRBJ1-5,TRBV29-1,.,.,TGCAGCGTTGAAGAAGCCTTCAATCAGCCCCAGCATTTT,CSVEEAFNQPQHF
TRBJ1-4,TRBV30,.,.,TGTGCCTGGAGCCGTGGGGAACTGTTTTTT,CAWSRGELFF
TRBJ2-3,TRBV7-3,.,.,TGTGCCAGCAGCCTGTCGGGTATTACTAGCACAGATACGCAGTATTTT,CASSLSGITSTDTQYF
TRBJ1-3,TRBV30,.,.,TGTGCCTGGAGCCTCGGGGGAAGCTCTGGAAACACCATATATTTT,CAWSLGGSSGNTIYF
TRBJ2-7,TRBV28,.,.,TGTGCCAGCAGTCCCTCTTGGAGGGTGGAGCAGTACTTC,CASSPSWRVEQYF
TRBJ1-5,TRBV28,.,.,TGTGCCAGCAGTGGAAATCAGCCCCAGCATTTT,CASSGNQPQHF
TRBJ2-2,TRBV10-1,.,TRBD1,TGCGCCAGCACAGGGGGCTCCGGCACCGGGGAGCTGTTTTTT,CASTGGSGTGELFF
TRBJ2-7,TRBV27,.,TRBD2,TGTGCCAGCAGTTTACGCCCCGGGACCGGACTAGCGGGACAGTTATACGAGCAGTACTTC,CASSLRPGTGLAGQLYEQYF
TRBJ1-1,TRBV7-9,.,TRBD1,TGTGCCAGCAGCTACCTACAGGGGGCGGCTTTCTTT,CASSYLQGAAFF
TRBJ2-5,TRBV7-6,.,TRBD1,TGTGCCAGCAGTTTCTGGACAGGGGGAGAGACCCAGTACTTC,CASSFWTGGETQYF
TRBJ1-1,TRBV2,.,.,TGTGCCAGCATAAAACAGGGAACTGAAGCTTTCTTT,CASIKQGTEAFF
TRBJ2-1,TRBV28,.,.,TGTGCCAGCAGCCCCGGGGCAGGCAGCTCCTACAATGAGCAGTTCTTC,CASSPGAGSSYNEQFF
TRBJ1-1,TRBV18,.,.,TGTGCCAGCTCACCGCCCACGAAGGGTTGGGAAGCTTTCTTT,CASSPPTKGWEAFF
TRBJ2-2,TRBV6-5,.,TRBD1,TGTGCCAGCAGTTGGACAGGGATAATGGACGGGGAGCTGTTTTTT,CASSWTGIMDGELFF